Listed below are T cell receptor beta chains from one sample, sequenced in a study of control samples from healthy donors and cancer patients. Sequencing used immunoSEQ multiplex PCR; TCRdb keeps in-frame clones, though not all of them. The repertoire includes 90,000 to 150,000 clones, about 87% of them detected once, and roughly 3.4% sits in the top ten. The specimen sequenced was blood. The receptors originated from a man aged 40-55 years in good health. CDR3s include the opening cysteine and the closing phenylalanine or tryptophan. D genes are given only for firm matches. The size of a clone is reported for some rows only, either as once, few or many, or as a class for expanded clones.

J gene | D gene | clone size | V gene | CDR3 DNA | CDR3 protein
TRBJ1-6 | TRBD1 | - | TRBV6-6 | TGTGCCAGCAGAGCGACAGGGCAGAATTCACCCCTCCACTTT | CASRATGQNSPLHF
TRBJ2-5 | TRBD2 | once | TRBV2 | TGTGCCAGCAGTGCGAGTGGTGCTAGCGGGGGTGGGCTCCAAGAGACCCAGTACTTC | CASSASGASGGGLQETQYF
TRBJ1-3 | TRBD1 | - | TRBV2 | TGTGCCAGCAGTGAATGGACAGGGGCTGGAAACACCATATATTTT | CASSEWTGAGNTIYF
TRBJ1-1 | TRBD1 | - | TRBV19 | TGTGCCAGTTCTCGACAGGGTAGTCTCGGCACTGAAGCTTTCTTT | CASSRQGSLGTEAFF
TRBJ1-6 | - | - | TRBV12-3/TRBV12-4 | TGTGCCAGCATGATGGGGCGCGGTTCACCCCTCCACTTT | CASMMGRGSPLHF
TRBJ1-4 | - | - | TRBV9 | TGTGCCAGCAGCCCCAGTGGGGTGACTAATGAAAAACTGTTTTTT | CASSPSGVTNEKLFF
TRBJ1-1 | - | once | TRBV7-2 | TGTGCCACTAACAGGGAGGACACTGAAGCTTTCTTT | CATNREDTEAFF
TRBJ1-3 | TRBD1 | - | TRBV7-6 | TGTGCCAGCAGCTTGGGGACAGGGAGGGGAAACACCATATATTTT | CASSLGTGRGNTIYF
TRBJ1-2 | - | - | TRBV5-1 | TGCGCCAGCAGCCCGGGCCTCTCCTATGGCTACACCTTC | CASSPGLSYGYTF
TRBJ1-2 | - | - | TRBV6-5 | TGTGCCAGCAAGATAATGACAGACTCCTATGGCTACACCTTC | CASKIMTDSYGYTF
TRBJ1-2 | - | - | TRBV19 | TGTGCCAGTACCGGATGGGGGCGTAACTACGGCTACACCTTC | CASTGWGRNYGYTF
TRBJ2-7 | - | once | TRBV19 | TGTGCCAGTAGTATTGGGACAACCTCCTACGAGCAGTACTTC | CASSIGTTSYEQYF
TRBJ2-3 | - | - | TRBV11-2 | TGTGCCAGCAGCTCACCGGGACACTTCACAGATACGCAGTATTTT | CASSSPGHFTDTQYF
TRBJ1-4 | TRBD1 | - | TRBV9 | TGTGCCAGCAGCCCCCAACCGACAGGGGGTAATGAAAAACTGTTTTTT | CASSPQPTGGNEKLFF
TRBJ1-1 | - | - | TRBV20-1 | TGCAGTGCTAGTCTCAGGATTATTAACACTGAAGCTTTCTTT | CSASLRIINTEAFF
TRBJ1-2 | - | - | TRBV9 | TGTGCCAGCAGCGTAGGGCAGGGTGGCCTCTATGGCTACACCTTC | CASSVGQGGLYGYTF
TRBJ2-7 | - | - | TRBV10-2 | TGCGCCAGCAGTGAATGGGCCGGTAGCTCCTACGAGCAGTACTTC | CASSEWAGSSYEQYF
TRBJ1-5 | - | few | TRBV3-1/TRBV3-2 | TGTGCCAGCAGCCCAAGCGATCAGCCCCAGCATTTT | CASSPSDQPQHF
TRBJ1-5 | - | few | TRBV6-1 | TGTGCCAGCAGTGAAGATTGGGTCAATCAGCCCCAGCATTTT | CASSEDWVNQPQHF
TRBJ1-2 | - | - | TRBV19 | TGTGCCAGTAGGCCGGGAGGAGGGCTTTACGGCTACACCTTC | CASRPGGGLYGYTF
TRBJ1-6 | - | - | TRBV6-5 | TGTGCCAGCAGCCTCACTAACAGTGATTCACCCCTCCACTTT | CASSLTNSDSPLHF
TRBJ1-6 | TRBD1 | - | TRBV5-1 | TGCGCCAGCAGCCCTGGGACAGGGACCTCACCCCTCCACTTT | CASSPGTGTSPLHF
TRBJ1-2 | TRBD1 | - | TRBV18 | TGTGCCAGCTCACCATGGGACAGGGGGCCTGGTGGCTACACCTTC | CASSPWDRGPGGYTF
TRBJ1-1 | - | - | TRBV2 | TGTGCCAGCAGTCCCCAGATTGGGGGAACTGAAGCTTTCTTT | CASSPQIGGTEAFF
TRBJ1-5 | - | - | TRBV24-1 | TGTGCCTCACAGGGATATAGCAATCAGCCCCAGCATTTT | CASQGYSNQPQHF
TRBJ2-3 | TRBD2 | few | TRBV6-2/TRBV6-3 | TGTGCCAGCAGTACGGGGGGGCCGGCAGATACGCAGTATTTT | CASSTGGPADTQYF
TRBJ2-7 | - | - | TRBV6-4 | TGTGCCAGCAGTGACTCGCCGGGCTGGTGCGAGCAGTACTTC | CASSDSPGWCEQYF
TRBJ1-5 | TRBD1 | - | TRBV24-1 | TGTGCCACCAGTGGTGGGGACAGGGCGGCCCAGCCCCAGCATTTT | CATSGGDRAAQPQHF
TRBJ1-4 | - | - | TRBV6-4 | TGTGCCAGCAGTCCCGGGGGGGATGAGAATGAAAAACTGTTTTTT | CASSPGGDENEKLFF
TRBJ1-2 | - | - | TRBV30 | TGTGCCTGGAGTGTTAGCGTCAGTTACGGCTACACCTTC | CAWSVSVSYGYTF
TRBJ2-3 | - | - | TRBV20-1 | TGCAGTGCTAGTCACAGGGCCCGCACAGATACGCAGTATTTT | CSASHRARTDTQYF
TRBJ2-1 | TRBD1 | many | TRBV6-5 | TGTGCCAGCAGTCTAGAGACAGGGGGCTACAATGAGCAGTTCTTC | CASSLETGGYNEQFF
TRBJ1-4 | - | - | TRBV7-9 | TGTGCCAGCAGCCGCACAAGGGATGAAAAACTGTTTTTT | CASSRTRDEKLFF
TRBJ2-5 | - | - | TRBV21-1 | TGTGCCAGCAGCAAAAAGGAGACAGGGGATGGAGAGACCCAGTACTTC | CASSKKETGDGETQYF
TRBJ2-3 | - | - | TRBV24-1 | TGTGCCACCAGTCTAAAGGGAGATACGCAGTATTTT | CATSLKGDTQYF
TRBJ1-2 | - | - | TRBV5-8 | TGTGCCAGCAGCCCGGGGGGTATTCGTGGCTACACCTTC | CASSPGGIRGYTF
TRBJ2-1 | - | once | TRBV7-2 | TGTGCCAGCAGCTCAGCCAGCTCCCCGAATCAGTTCTTC | CASSSASSPNQFF
TRBJ2-7 | TRBD1 | - | TRBV11-3 | TGTGCCAGCAGCTCCGGTGGGACAGGGGGCTTCTACGAGCAGTACTTC | CASSSGGTGGFYEQYF
TRBJ1-2 | TRBD1 | - | TRBV5-1 | TGCGCCAGCAGCTCTGTATACGGGACAGGGTTTGGCTACACCTTC | CASSSVYGTGFGYTF
TRBJ1-4 | TRBD1 | - | TRBV5-1 | TGCGCCAGCAGCCAGGGGGGGACAGGGTCCTCTAATGAAAAACTGTTTTTT | CASSQGGTGSSNEKLFF
TRBJ2-5 | - | - | TRBV7-3 | TGTGCCAGCAGCTTTCTGCAGGGGGAGACCCAGTACTTC | CASSFLQGETQYF
TRBJ2-4 | - | - | TRBV19 | TGTGCCAGTAGTATATCGAGGGGATCAAACATTCAGTACTTC | CASSISRGSNIQYF
TRBJ1-6 | - | - | TRBV2 | TGTGCCAGCAGCGGGACGTCCGGGCGTTCACCCCTCCACTTT | CASSGTSGRSPLHF